The entry below describes one T cell receptor beta chain. Measured with immunoSEQ multiplex PCR; TCRdb has only the in-frame clones, and not every one. Of 80,000 or so clones listed, less than 99% are singletons. The CDR3 contains 11 residues. CDR1 is MNHEY and CDR2 is SVGAGI in the germline V gene. The V gene lost 8 bases and the J gene lost 4 bases, with 8 bases spanning the gap. This record belongs to a study of technical replicates of blood from a handful of donors. The source material was T cells isolated from PBMCs. The TCR originated in a human donor in good health. This chain uses TRBV6-5 with TRBJ1-1; D remains unclear. CDR3: CASGEGTEAFF. CDR3 in DNA: TGTGCCAGCGGGGAGGGCACTGAAGCTTTCTTT.